This T cell receptor (beta chain) is drawn from a study of T cell responses to AZD1222 COVID-19 vaccine. The V end was cut by 6 bases, the J end by 5 bases, with 16 bases between. Germline V CDR1 and CDR2: LNHDA, SQIVND (reference sequence). CDR3 length: 14 residues. In its sample, this clone was seen a few times. Using immunoSEQ multiplex PCR, the repertoire was profiled, and TCRdb retains in-frame clones only, with some absent. The table records about 120,000 clones, roughly 90% of them present only once. The rearrangement uses TRBV19 and TRBJ2-5; D tentatively reads TRBD1 or TRBD2 (5 bases each). This specimen was peripheral blood, taken on day 0 of AZD1222 vaccination. The sequence was collected from an adult in good health. CDR3 sequence (DNA): TGTGCCAGTAGGACGGGGCCCGCTTGGGAGACCCAGTACTTC. This codes for CASRTGPAWETQYF.